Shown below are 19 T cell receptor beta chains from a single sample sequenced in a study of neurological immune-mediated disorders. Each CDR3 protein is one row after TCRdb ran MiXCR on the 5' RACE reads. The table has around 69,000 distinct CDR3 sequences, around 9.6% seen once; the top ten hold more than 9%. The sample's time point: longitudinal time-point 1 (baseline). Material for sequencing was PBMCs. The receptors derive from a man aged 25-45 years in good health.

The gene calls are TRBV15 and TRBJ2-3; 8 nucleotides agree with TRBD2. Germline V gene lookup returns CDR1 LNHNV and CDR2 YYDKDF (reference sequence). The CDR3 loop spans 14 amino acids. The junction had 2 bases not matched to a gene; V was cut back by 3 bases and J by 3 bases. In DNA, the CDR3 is TGTGCCACCAGCAGGACTAGCGTAACAGATACGCAGTATTTT. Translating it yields CATSRTSVTDTQYF. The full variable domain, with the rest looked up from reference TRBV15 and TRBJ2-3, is DAMVIQNPRYQVTQFGKPVTLSCSQTLNHNVMYWYQQKSSQAPKLLFHYYDKDFNNEADTPDNFQSRRPNTSFCFLDIRSPGLGDTAMYLCATSRTSVTDTQYFGPGTRLTVL.

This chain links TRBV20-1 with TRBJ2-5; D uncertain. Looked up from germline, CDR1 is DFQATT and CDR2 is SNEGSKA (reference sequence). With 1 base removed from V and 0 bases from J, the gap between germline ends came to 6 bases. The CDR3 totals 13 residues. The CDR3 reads CSARADYQETQYF. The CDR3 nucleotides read TGCAGTGCTAGAGCCGACTACCAAGAGACCCAGTACTTC.

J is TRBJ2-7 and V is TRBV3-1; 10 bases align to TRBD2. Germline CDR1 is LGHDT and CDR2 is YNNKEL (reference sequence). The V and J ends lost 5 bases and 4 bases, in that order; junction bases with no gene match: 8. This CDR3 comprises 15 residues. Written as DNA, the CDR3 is TGTGCCAGCAGCGACCCCTCTAGCGGGAGTTACGAGCAGTACTTC. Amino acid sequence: CASSDPSSGSYEQYF.

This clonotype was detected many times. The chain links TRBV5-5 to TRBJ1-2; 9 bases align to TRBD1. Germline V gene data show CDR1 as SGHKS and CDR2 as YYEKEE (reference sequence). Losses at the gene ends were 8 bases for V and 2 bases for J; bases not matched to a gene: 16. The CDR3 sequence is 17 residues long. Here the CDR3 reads CASLPEPLGTGNYGYTF. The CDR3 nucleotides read TGTGCCAGTTTACCAGAGCCCCTCGGGACAGGGAACTATGGCTACACCTTC. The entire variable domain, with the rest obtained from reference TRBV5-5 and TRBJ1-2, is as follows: DAGVTQSPTHLIKTRGQQVTLRCSPISGHKSVSWYQQVLGQGPQFIFQYYEKEERGRGNFPDRFSARQFPNYSSELNVNALLLGDSALYLCASLPEPLGTGNYGYTFGSGTRLTVV.

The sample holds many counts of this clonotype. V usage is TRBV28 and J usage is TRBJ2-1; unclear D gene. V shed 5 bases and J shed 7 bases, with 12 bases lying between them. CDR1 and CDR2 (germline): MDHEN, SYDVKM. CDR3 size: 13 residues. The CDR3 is CASSLGPLNEQFF. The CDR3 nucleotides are TGTGCCAGCAGTCTCGGACCGCTTAATGAGCAGTTCTTC.

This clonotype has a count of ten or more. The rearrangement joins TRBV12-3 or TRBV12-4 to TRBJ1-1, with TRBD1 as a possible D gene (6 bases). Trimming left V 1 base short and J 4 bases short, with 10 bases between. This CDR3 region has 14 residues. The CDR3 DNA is TGTGCCAGCAGTTTAGGAGGGGGAGGCACTGAAGCTTTCTTT. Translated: CASSLGGGGTEAFF.

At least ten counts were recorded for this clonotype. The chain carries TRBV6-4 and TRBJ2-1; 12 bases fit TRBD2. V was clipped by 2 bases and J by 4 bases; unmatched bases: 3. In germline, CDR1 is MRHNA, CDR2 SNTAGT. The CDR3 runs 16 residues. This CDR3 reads CASSDLTSGRYNEQFF. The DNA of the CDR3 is TGTGCCAGCAGTGACCTCACTAGCGGGAGGTACAATGAGCAGTTCTTC.

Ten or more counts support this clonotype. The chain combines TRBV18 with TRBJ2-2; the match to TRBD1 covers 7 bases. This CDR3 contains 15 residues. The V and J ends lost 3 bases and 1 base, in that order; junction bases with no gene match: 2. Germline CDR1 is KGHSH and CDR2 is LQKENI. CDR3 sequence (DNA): TGTGCCAGCTCACCGCGGACAGGGAACACCGGGGAGCTGTTTTTT. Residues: CASSPRTGNTGELFF.

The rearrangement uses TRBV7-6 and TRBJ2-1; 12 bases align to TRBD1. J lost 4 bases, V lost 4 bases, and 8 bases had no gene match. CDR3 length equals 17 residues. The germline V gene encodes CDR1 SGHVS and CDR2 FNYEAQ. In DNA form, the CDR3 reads TGTGCCAGCAGCTCGTGGGACAGGGGGCTCGGGTACAATGAGCAGTTCTTC. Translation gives CASSSWDRGLGYNEQFF.

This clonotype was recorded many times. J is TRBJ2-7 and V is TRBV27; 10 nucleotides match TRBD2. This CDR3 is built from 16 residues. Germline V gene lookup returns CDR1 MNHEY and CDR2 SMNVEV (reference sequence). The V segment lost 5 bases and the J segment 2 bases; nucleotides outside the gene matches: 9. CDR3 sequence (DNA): TGTGCCAGCAGTCCTTCTGTTCTAGCGGGAGCCTACGAGCAGTACTTC. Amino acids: CASSPSVLAGAYEQYF.

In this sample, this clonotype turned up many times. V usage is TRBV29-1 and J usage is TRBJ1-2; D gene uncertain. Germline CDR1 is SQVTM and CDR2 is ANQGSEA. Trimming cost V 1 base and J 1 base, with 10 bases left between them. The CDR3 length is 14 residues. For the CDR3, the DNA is TGCAGCGTTGAAGGTCTCTCGAGTAACTATGGCTACACCTTC. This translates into CSVEGLSSNYGYTF.

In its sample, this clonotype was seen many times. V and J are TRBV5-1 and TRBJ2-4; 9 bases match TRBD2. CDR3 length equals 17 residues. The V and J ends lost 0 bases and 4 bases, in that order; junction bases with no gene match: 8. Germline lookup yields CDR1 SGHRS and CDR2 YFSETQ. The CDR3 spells CASSLDAAGGKKNIQYF. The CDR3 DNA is TGCGCCAGCAGCTTGGATGCAGCGGGAGGAAAGAAAAACATTCAGTACTTC. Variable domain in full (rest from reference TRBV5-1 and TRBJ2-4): KAGVTQTPRYLIKTRGQQVTLSCSPISGHRSVSWYQQTPGQGLQFLFEYFSETQRNKGNFPGRFSGRQFSNSRSEMNVSTLELGDSALYLCASSLDAAGGKKNIQYFGAGTRLSVL.

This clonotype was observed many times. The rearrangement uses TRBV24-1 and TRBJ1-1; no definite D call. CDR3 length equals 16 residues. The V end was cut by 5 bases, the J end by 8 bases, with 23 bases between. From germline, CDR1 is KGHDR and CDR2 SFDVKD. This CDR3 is CATSAPNWGRRPEAFF. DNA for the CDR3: TGTGCCACCAGTGCCCCGAACTGGGGAAGACGTCCGGAAGCTTTCTTT.

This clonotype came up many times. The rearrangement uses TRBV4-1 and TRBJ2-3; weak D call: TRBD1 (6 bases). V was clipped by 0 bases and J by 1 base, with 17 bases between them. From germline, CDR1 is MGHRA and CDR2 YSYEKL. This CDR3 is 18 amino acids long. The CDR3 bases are TGCGCCAGCAGCCAAGATTCCCGGCAGGGGATGGGCACAGATACGCAGTATTTT. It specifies CASSQDSRQGMGTDTQYF.

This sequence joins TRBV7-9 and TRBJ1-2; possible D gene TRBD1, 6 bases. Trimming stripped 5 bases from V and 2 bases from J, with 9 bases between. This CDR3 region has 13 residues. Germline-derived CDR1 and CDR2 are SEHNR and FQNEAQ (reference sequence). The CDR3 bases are TGTGCCAGCAGCCTGGACAGCAACTATGGCTACACCTTC. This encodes CASSLDSNYGYTF.

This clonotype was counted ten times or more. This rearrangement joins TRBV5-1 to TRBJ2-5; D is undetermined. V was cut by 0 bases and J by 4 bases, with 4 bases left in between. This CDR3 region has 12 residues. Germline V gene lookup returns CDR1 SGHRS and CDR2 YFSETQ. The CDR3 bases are TGCGCCAGCAGCTTGGAAGTAGAGACCCAGTACTTC. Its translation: CASSLEVETQYF. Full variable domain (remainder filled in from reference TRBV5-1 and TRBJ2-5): KAGVTQTPRYLIKTRGQQVTLSCSPISGHRSVSWYQQTPGQGLQFLFEYFSETQRNKGNFPGRFSGRQFSNSRSEMNVSTLELGDSALYLCASSLEVETQYFGPGTRLLVL.

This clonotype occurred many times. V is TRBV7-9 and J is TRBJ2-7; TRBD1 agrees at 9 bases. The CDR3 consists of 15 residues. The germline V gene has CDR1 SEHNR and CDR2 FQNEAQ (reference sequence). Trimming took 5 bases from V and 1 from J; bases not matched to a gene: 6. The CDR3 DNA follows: TGTGCCAGCAGCGGACAGGGGTCGCAGTCCTACGAGCAGTACTTC. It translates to CASSGQGSQSYEQYF.

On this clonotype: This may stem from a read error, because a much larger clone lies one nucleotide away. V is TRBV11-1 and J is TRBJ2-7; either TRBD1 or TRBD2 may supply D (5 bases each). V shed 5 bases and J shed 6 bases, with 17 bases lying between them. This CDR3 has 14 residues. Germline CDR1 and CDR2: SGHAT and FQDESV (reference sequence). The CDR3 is CASSPGYRKGEQYF. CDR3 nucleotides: TGTGCCAGCAGCCCGGGGTACAGGAAGGGCGAGCAGTACTTC.

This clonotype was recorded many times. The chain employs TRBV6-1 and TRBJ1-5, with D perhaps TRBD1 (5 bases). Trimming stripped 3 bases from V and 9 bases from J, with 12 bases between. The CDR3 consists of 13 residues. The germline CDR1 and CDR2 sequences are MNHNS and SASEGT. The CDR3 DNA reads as TGTGCCAGCAGTGAGACAGCGAGAGGGCCCCAGCATTTT. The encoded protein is CASSETARGPQHF.